The 25 T cell receptor beta chains reported below all come from one sample, sequenced in a study of CD8+ T cells in alopecia areata (dated by TCRdb to the late 2010s). Library creation used the immunoSEQ multiplex PCR assay. RNA was extracted from all samples and reverse transcribed into cDNA as template for TCR sequencing. Not all clones reach the TCRdb copy of this immuneACCESS table, which keeps in-frame sequences only. Checked studies attribute under half of the gap to unresolved V genes and leave the rest unexplained. The sample table holds fewer than 150,000 clones, of which roughly 82% were seen once. The ten biggest clones cover around 25% of the sample. This specimen's time point label, interpreted: less than five weeks on oral tofacitinib. The sample's treatment or condition label, decoded: oral pan-JAK inhibitor, 5-10 mg twice daily. The specimen was CD8+ T cells sorted from blood, collected at week 4, from a patient treated with tofacitinib. Receptors were obtained from a human donor with alopecia areata.

This clone was seen a few times. This chain links TRBV5-1 with TRBJ2-6, with D perhaps matching TRBD1 or TRBD2 (6 bases each). Germline V gene sequence: CDR1 SGHRS, CDR2 YFSETQ. V lost 4 bases to trimming and J lost 3 bases, with 17 bases between them. This CDR3 spans 17 amino acids. CDR3 sequence (DNA): TGCGCCAGCAGCGAATGGCGTGGGGGGCTTGGGGCCAACGTCCTGACTTTC. This sequence encodes CASSEWRGGLGANVLTF. Variable domain in full (rest from reference TRBV5-1 and TRBJ2-6): KAGVTQTPRYLIKTRGQQVTLSCSPISGHRSVSWYQQTPGQGLQFLFEYFSETQRNKGNFPGRFSGRQFSNSRSEMNVSTLELGDSALYLCASSEWRGGLGANVLTFGAGSRLTVL.

The V gene is TRBV7-2, the J gene TRBJ2-5; TRBD2 is a possible D gene (6 bases). V gave up 6 bases and J gave up 1 base, with 15 bases separating them. Germline V lookup: CDR1 SGHTA, CDR2 FQGNSA. This CDR3 is built from 15 residues. CDR3 DNA sequence: TGTGCCAGCAGAGCGTACGGGGGACTCCAAGAGACCCAGTACTTC. Translation: CASRAYGGLQETQYF.

The V and J genes are TRBV27 and TRBJ1-5, with D unclear. This CDR3 is built from 15 residues. Trimming left V 6 bases short and J 0 bases short, with 12 bases between. From germline, CDR1 is MNHEY and CDR2 SMNVEV (reference sequence). The CDR3 bases are TGTGCCAGCAGGACGCGGGGTTATAGCAATCAGCCCCAGCATTTT. It yields the protein CASRTRGYSNQPQHF.

The chain combines TRBV19 with TRBJ2-1; tentatively, D is TRBD2 (5 bases). Trimming left V 9 bases short and J 9 bases short, with 12 bases between. CDR3 length equals 11 residues. CDR1 is LNHDA and CDR2 is SQIVND in the germline V gene (reference sequence). CDR3 sequence (DNA): TGTGCCAGCACCGAGGGAATTGAGCAGTTCTTC. It is translated as CASTEGIEQFF.

This clone was seen only once. V and J are TRBV2 and TRBJ2-1; D might be TRBD2 (5 bases). Germline values: CDR1 SNHLY, CDR2 FYNNEI. Trimming stripped 8 bases from V and 8 bases from J, with 19 bases between. This CDR3 has 14 residues. In DNA form, the CDR3 reads TGTGCCAGCGCCGGTCCGGGGAGTAGGGATGAGCAGTTCTTC. Protein sequence: CASAGPGSRDEQFF.

This chain joins TRBV7-9 and TRBJ1-6; D remains unclear. The germline V and J ends were trimmed by 4 bases and 13 bases, with 17 bases remaining between them. Germline V gene sequence: CDR1 SEHNR, CDR2 FQNEAQ (reference sequence). The CDR3 spans 14 residues. CDR3 coding DNA: TGTGCCAGCAGCTCAACCCGACACCTGGGGCCCCTCCACTTT. As protein: CASSSTRHLGPLHF.

The V call is TRBV13, the J call TRBJ2-7; 9 positions match TRBD1. Germline CDR1 is PRHDT and CDR2 is FYEKMQ (reference sequence). Trimming at V came to 1 base and at J to 3 bases, leaving 4 bases not matched to a gene. This CDR3 region has 15 residues. DNA for the CDR3: TGTGCCAGCAGCTTAGTGGGGACAGGGAACTACGAGCAGTACTTC. Protein: CASSLVGTGNYEQYF.

This clone was seen a few times. The chain is built from TRBV5-1 and TRBJ2-1; D gene unclear. The CDR3 length is 12 residues. In germline, CDR1 is SGHRS, CDR2 YFSETQ. Trimming stripped 1 base from V and 6 bases from J, with 5 bases between. This chain's CDR3 is CASSLYTNEQFF. In nucleotides, the CDR3 is TGCGCCAGCAGCTTGTATACCAATGAGCAGTTCTTC.

This clone showed up just a few times. This sequence joins TRBV7-8 and TRBJ2-3, with TRBD2 matching 7 bases. Per the germline V gene, CDR1 is SGHVS and CDR2 is FQNEAQ. The CDR3 is 15 amino acids. Germline trimming cut 4 bases from V and 7 bases from J; bases unmatched to any gene: 11. CDR3 nucleotides: TGTGCCAGCAGCTCACCCACGGGGGGTTGGAATACGCAGTATTTT. Residues: CASSSPTGGWNTQYF.

This clone came up a few times. The V call is TRBV5-5, the J call TRBJ2-1; D perhaps matches TRBD1 (6 bases). Germline CDR1 and CDR2: SGHKS and YYEKEE (reference sequence). The length of the CDR3 is 15 residues. V was clipped by 0 bases and J by 4 bases, with 11 bases between them. CDR3 sequence reads: CASSLAGTSYNEQFF. DNA for the CDR3: TGTGCCAGCAGCTTGGCCGGGACATCTTACAATGAGCAGTTCTTC.

This sequence joins TRBV5-4 and TRBJ2-5; 8 nucleotides match TRBD1. The CDR3 is made up of 15 amino acids. Unmatched junction bases numbered 6, after V lost 4 bases and J lost 1 base. Germline V gene sequence: CDR1 SGHNT, CDR2 YYREEE (reference sequence). DNA of the CDR3: TGTGCCAGCAGCCCATGGACAGGGCCCCAAGAGACCCAGTACTTC. Protein sequence: CASSPWTGPQETQYF.

The chain is built from TRBV7-2 and TRBJ2-1; TRBD2 agrees at 12 bases. In germline, CDR1 is SGHTA, CDR2 FQGNSA. Trimming took 2 bases from V and 7 from J; bases not matched to a gene: 3. The CDR3 is 15 amino acids. The CDR3 region is CASSLLAGGPNEQFF. CDR3 DNA sequence: TGTGCCAGCAGCTTACTAGCGGGGGGGCCGAATGAGCAGTTCTTC.

The rearrangement joins TRBV7-9 to TRBJ2-7; the match to TRBD1 covers 9 bases. This CDR3 has 15 residues. V was pared by 5 bases and J by 4 bases, with 9 bases of the junction left unmatched. CDR1 and CDR2 from the germline V gene are SEHNR and FQNEAQ (reference sequence). CDR3 bases: TGTGCCAGCAGCCGCGCCGGGACAGGGCGTTACGAGCAGTACTTC. Translation: CASSRAGTGRYEQYF.

The chain carries TRBV5-8 and TRBJ2-1; D is undetermined. This CDR3 is built from 17 residues. Germline CDR1 and CDR2: SGHTS and YDEGEE. With 4 bases removed from V and 2 bases from J, the gap between germline ends came to 19 bases. The CDR3, as DNA: TGTGCCAGCAGCCTCTCCCCGCGGAAAGCAACCTACAATGAGCAGTTCTTC. It yields the protein CASSLSPRKATYNEQFF.

This clone was counted once. The J gene is TRBJ2-7, the V gene TRBV23-1; D call uncertain. TRBV23-1 is designated an ORF whose function remains uncertain. The CDR3 length is 16 residues. V dropped 4 bases and J dropped 4 bases, with 20 bases sitting between them. CDR3 in amino acids: CASSPQVGSRSYEQYF. The CDR3 DNA is TGCGCCAGCAGTCCTCAAGTGGGCAGCCGCTCATACGAGCAGTACTTC.

The chain uses TRBV6-1 and TRBJ1-2; D possibly corresponds to TRBD1 (6 bases). The CDR3 is made up of 15 amino acids. Trimming pared 6 bases from V and 2 bases from J, leaving 16 bases between. Germline loops: CDR1 MNHNS, CDR2 SASEGT. CDR3 DNA sequence: TGTGCCAGCAGGGAGAGTCCACAGGGAAACTATGGCTACACCTTC. This encodes CASRESPQGNYGYTF.

The chain has TRBV4-1 and TRBJ1-2; TRBD1 is a possible D gene (5 bases). CDR3 length: 16 amino acids. Germline CDR1 and CDR2: MGHRA and YSYEKL. V lost 0 bases to trimming and J lost 3 bases, with 14 bases between them. The CDR3: CASSQDRPQGDYGYTF. CDR3 sequence (DNA): TGCGCCAGCAGCCAAGATCGGCCACAAGGGGACTATGGCTACACCTTC.

This clone has more than one count but fewer than ten. This rearrangement joins TRBV4-1 to TRBJ2-5; D might be TRBD1 (5 bases). The CDR3 contains 15 residues. In germline, CDR1 is MGHRA, CDR2 YSYEKL. The V and J ends lost 1 base and 1 base respectively, with 10 bases between them. Here the CDR3 reads CASSQGSRVQETQYF. Here the CDR3 DNA reads TGCGCCAGCAGCCAAGGCAGCAGGGTCCAAGAGACCCAGTACTTC.

This sequence joins TRBV7-9 and TRBJ2-7, with a weak D call TRBD1 (5 bases). Germline V gene sequence: CDR1 SEHNR, CDR2 FQNEAQ (reference sequence). V was cut by 5 bases and J by 0 bases, with 11 bases left in between. The CDR3 length is 14 residues. The CDR3 nucleotides read TGTGCCAGCAGCCGCAGACAGAACTCCTACGAGCAGTACTTC. It translates to CASSRRQNSYEQYF.

This clone came up once. This chain connects TRBV6-5 to TRBJ2-2, with 12 bases matching TRBD2. From germline, CDR1 is MNHEY and CDR2 SVGAGI. Trimming cost V 8 bases and J 4 bases; bases outside gene matches: 5. There are 15 residues in the CDR3. CDR3 bases: TGTGCCAGCCAACTAGCGGGGGGACCCACCGGGGAGCTGTTTTTT. This translates into CASQLAGGPTGELFF.

The rearrangement joins TRBV7-2 to TRBJ2-1; 9 bases align to TRBD2. Germline V gene lookup returns CDR1 SGHTA and CDR2 FQGNSA. The CDR3 consists of 15 residues. With V trimmed by 1 base and J by 2 bases, 0 bases remained unmatched. Here the CDR3 DNA reads TGTGCCAGCAGCTTAGGCGGGGGGGCCTACAATGAGCAGTTCTTC. This codes for CASSLGGGAYNEQFF.

This rearrangement joins TRBV15 to TRBJ2-1; 8 nucleotides line up with TRBD2. The germline V gene has CDR1 LNHNV and CDR2 YYDKDF (reference sequence). The CDR3 length is 14 residues. J was trimmed by 5 bases and V by 6 bases; bases with no gene match: 6. The CDR3 nucleotides read TGTGCCACCAGTTCCGGGGGGGGAAACAATGAGCAGTTCTTC. It encodes CATSSGGGNNEQFF.

CDR3 sequence: CASSLDQGSYQETQYF. Here the CDR3 DNA reads TGTGCCAGCAGCTTGGACCAGGGGAGTTACCAAGAGACCCAGTACTTC. V is TRBV5-6 and J is TRBJ2-5, with D perhaps matching TRBD1 (6 bases). The CDR3 is 16 residues long. V was trimmed by 0 bases and J by 0 bases, leaving 12 bases between them. Germline-derived CDR1 and CDR2 are SGHDT and YYEEEE.

The V call is TRBV10-3, the J call TRBJ1-1; tentative D call: TRBD1 (5 bases). V was cut by 5 bases and J by 1 base, with 8 bases left in between. CDR1 and CDR2 (germline): ENHRY, SYGVKD. This CDR3 spans 13 amino acids. In DNA, the CDR3 is TGTGCCATCAGTCGGGACCCGAACACTGAAGCTTTCTTT. This encodes CAISRDPNTEAFF.

V and J are TRBV9 and TRBJ2-3, with D unclear. The V end was cut by 0 bases, the J end by 2 bases, with 7 bases between. Per germline, CDR1 SGDLS and CDR2 YYNGEE. The CDR3 loop spans 14 amino acids. CDR3 protein: CASSVVSITDTQYF. The DNA of the CDR3 is TGTGCCAGCAGCGTAGTGTCTATCACAGATACGCAGTATTTT.